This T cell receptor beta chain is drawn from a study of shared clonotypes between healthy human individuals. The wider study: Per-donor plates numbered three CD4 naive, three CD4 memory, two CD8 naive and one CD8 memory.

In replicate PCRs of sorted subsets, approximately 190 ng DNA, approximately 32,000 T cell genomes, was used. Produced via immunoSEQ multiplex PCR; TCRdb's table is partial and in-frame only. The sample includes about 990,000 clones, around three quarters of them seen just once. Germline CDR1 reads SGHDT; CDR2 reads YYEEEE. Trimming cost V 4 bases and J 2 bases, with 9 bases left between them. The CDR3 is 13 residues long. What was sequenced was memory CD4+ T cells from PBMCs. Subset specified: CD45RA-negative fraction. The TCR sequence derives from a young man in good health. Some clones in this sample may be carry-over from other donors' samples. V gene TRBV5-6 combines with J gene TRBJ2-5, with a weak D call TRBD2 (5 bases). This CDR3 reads CASSQRGQETQYF. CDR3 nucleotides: TGTGCCAGCAGCCAGCGAGGGCAAGAGACCCAGTACTTC.